What follows are 13 T cell receptor beta chains derived from one specimen sequenced in a study of blood T cell repertoires in COVID-19 (dated by TCRdb to 2018 to 2021). The library was obtained by the immunoSEQ multiplex PCR assay. TCRdb provides this immuneACCESS table in a form limited to in-frame rearrangements. Some clones are lacking; in checked studies, under half of them reflect an unresolved V gene, and why the rest are absent is not known. The sample table records roughly 100,000 clones; around nine tenths of these occur just once. Approximately 2.9% of the sample is taken by the ten largest. The source material was peripheral blood. All receptors derive from a man aged 45 to 65 with active or convalescent COVID-19.

The V call is TRBV5-4, the J call TRBJ1-2, with D possibly being TRBD1 (6 bases). Between the trimmed V and J ends, which lost 4 bases and 8 bases, there was a span of 12 bases. Germline values: CDR1 SGHNT, CDR2 YYREEE (reference sequence). The CDR3 is 12 residues long. The CDR3 nucleotides are TGTGCCAGCAGCGAACAGGGCTGGGGCTACACCTTC. Translated, it gives CASSEQGWGYTF.

The V gene is TRBV6-5, the J gene TRBJ1-3; D possibly corresponds to TRBD1 (6 bases). This CDR3 comprises 15 residues. Germline lookup yields CDR1 MNHEY and CDR2 SVGAGI. Trimming shortened V by 4 bases and J by 0 bases, and 10 bases separated the two germline ends. In DNA form, the CDR3 reads TGTGCCAGCAGTTTAGACAGGAACTCTGGAAACACCATATATTTT. Protein product: CASSLDRNSGNTIYF.

The rearrangement links TRBV2 to TRBJ1-3, with no clear D. Germline values: CDR1 SNHLY, CDR2 FYNNEI. Trimming left V 8 bases short and J 2 bases short, with 13 bases between. The CDR3 totals 14 residues. CDR3 protein: CASGERVTGNTIYF. The CDR3 nucleotides are TGTGCCAGCGGGGAGAGGGTCACTGGAAACACCATATATTTT.

Of note for this clone: The junction departs from germline at one end; a sequencing error may be responsible. The chain links TRBV14 to TRBJ1-6; D remains ambiguous. Germline CDR1 and CDR2: SGHDN and FVKESK. This CDR3 has 14 amino acids. DNA for the CDR3: TGTGCCAGCAGCCGTGACTCCAATAATTCACCCCTCCACTTT. It yields the protein CASSRDSNNSPLHF.

The chain combines TRBV3-1 (or the pseudogene TRBV3-2) with TRBJ2-7, with D possibly TRBD1 on 6 matching bases. With 1 base removed from V and 2 bases from J, the gap between germline ends came to 9 bases. Per the germline V gene, CDR1 is LGHDT and CDR2 is YNNKEL (reference sequence). The CDR3 is 14 amino acids. The CDR3 here is CASSQAGQPYEQYV. The CDR3 nucleotides are TGTGCCAGCAGCCAAGCCGGACAGCCCTACGAGCAGTACGTC.

J is TRBJ1-4 and V is TRBV9, with TRBD1 identical over 7 bases. This CDR3 has 15 residues. In germline, CDR1 is SGDLS, CDR2 YYNGEE. V dropped 2 bases and J dropped 2; count of bases not matched to a gene: 3. The DNA of the CDR3 is TGTGCCAGCAGCGTCCAACAGGGGACTAATGAAAAACTGTTTTTT. It specifies CASSVQQGTNEKLFF.

The chain recombines TRBV15 with TRBJ2-3; possibly TRBD1 for D (5 bases). CDR1 LNHNV and CDR2 YYDKDF come from the germline V gene (reference sequence). Trimming took off 7 bases at V and 2 bases at J, with 13 bases between the two ends. CDR3 length equals 14 residues. CDR3 region: CATTYDRTTDTQYF. The CDR3 DNA sequence: TGTGCCACCACCTATGACAGAACCACAGATACGCAGTATTTT. Together with reference TRBV15 and TRBJ2-3, the CDR3 gives the full variable domain: DAMVIQNPRYQVTQFGKPVTLSCSQTLNHNVMYWYQQKSSQAPKLLFHYYDKDFNNEADTPDNFQSRRPNTSFCFLDIRSPGLGDTAMYLCATTYDRTTDTQYFGPGTRLTVL.

The rearrangement links TRBV19 to TRBJ2-3, with unresolved D. Trimming took off 5 bases at V and 0 bases at J, with 3 bases between the two ends. The CDR3 loop spans 12 amino acids. Germline V gives CDR1 LNHDA, CDR2 SQIVND (reference sequence). CDR3 coding DNA: TGTGCCAGTAGTCAAAGCACAGATACGCAGTATTTT. As protein: CASSQSTDTQYF.

This clone was counted a few times. V usage is TRBV7-2 and J usage is TRBJ1-4; D is undetermined. Germline-derived CDR1 and CDR2 are SGHTA and FQGNSA. The ends were cut back, 5 bases at V and 5 bases at J, with 12 bases in the middle. The CDR3 runs 14 residues. In DNA, the CDR3 is TGTGCCAGCAGCCCATTCGGGTCGAATGAAAAACTGTTTTTT. Translated, it gives CASSPFGSNEKLFF.

The chain joins TRBV5-4 to TRBJ1-1; no reliable D call. The CDR3 loop spans 11 amino acids. The germline V gene has CDR1 SGHNT and CDR2 YYREEE (reference sequence). The germline V and J ends were trimmed by 5 bases and 10 bases, with 12 bases remaining between them. The CDR3 spells CASRFGEVAFF. The CDR3 DNA reads TGTGCCAGCAGATTCGGCGAGGTAGCTTTCTTT.

In its sample, this clone was seen a few times. The chain is built from TRBV19 and TRBJ2-6; tentatively, D is TRBD2 (5 bases). Germline CDR1 is LNHDA and CDR2 is SQIVND (reference sequence). Trimming removed 7 bases at V and 4 bases at J, with 17 bases between. The CDR3 contains 16 residues. CDR3 in DNA: TGTGCCAGTACTCCCACCCGGGGTTCCGGGGCCAACGTCCTGACTTTC. Translating gives CASTPTRGSGANVLTF.

The genes are TRBV19 and TRBJ1-4; a possible D gene is TRBD1 (5 bases). Trimming pared 7 bases from V and 6 bases from J, leaving 15 bases between. The CDR3 spans 14 residues. Per the germline V gene, CDR1 is LNHDA and CDR2 is SQIVND (reference sequence). The CDR3 sequence: CASTPPGEDEKLFF. As DNA, the CDR3 is TGTGCCAGTACCCCCCCGGGGGAGGATGAAAAACTGTTTTTT.

The chain uses TRBV5-1 and TRBJ2-3, with D possibly matching TRBD2 (5 bases). Germline V gene data show CDR1 as SGHRS and CDR2 as YFSETQ. CDR3 length: 16 amino acids. Deletions cut 2 bases from V and 2 bases from J, with 15 bases between. CDR3 residues: CASSLQGSGPTDTQYF. The DNA of the CDR3 is TGCGCCAGCAGCTTACAAGGCAGCGGCCCCACAGATACGCAGTATTTT. Full variable domain (missing parts from reference TRBV5-1 and TRBJ2-3): KAGVTQTPRYLIKTRGQQVTLSCSPISGHRSVSWYQQTPGQGLQFLFEYFSETQRNKGNFPGRFSGRQFSNSRSEMNVSTLELGDSALYLCASSLQGSGPTDTQYFGPGTRLTVL.